This T cell receptor beta chain was sequenced in a study of blood T cell repertoires in COVID-19. This CDR3 is built from 13 residues. V was shortened by 0 bases and J by 5 bases, with 10 bases between the two germline ends. Germline CDR1 is SQVTM and CDR2 is ANQGSEA. TCRdb's table, derived via immunoSEQ multiplex PCR, lists solely in-frame clones and lacks some. The table records 200,000 to 250,000 clones, approximately 86% of them present only once. The sequenced sample was peripheral blood. The genes are TRBV29-1 and TRBJ2-5; D remains ambiguous. The sequence came from a woman in her 30s with COVID-19, enrolled during active disease. As DNA, the CDR3 is TGCAGCGTTGAAGATCTACCAGGCGAGACCCAGTACTTC. It specifies CSVEDLPGETQYF.